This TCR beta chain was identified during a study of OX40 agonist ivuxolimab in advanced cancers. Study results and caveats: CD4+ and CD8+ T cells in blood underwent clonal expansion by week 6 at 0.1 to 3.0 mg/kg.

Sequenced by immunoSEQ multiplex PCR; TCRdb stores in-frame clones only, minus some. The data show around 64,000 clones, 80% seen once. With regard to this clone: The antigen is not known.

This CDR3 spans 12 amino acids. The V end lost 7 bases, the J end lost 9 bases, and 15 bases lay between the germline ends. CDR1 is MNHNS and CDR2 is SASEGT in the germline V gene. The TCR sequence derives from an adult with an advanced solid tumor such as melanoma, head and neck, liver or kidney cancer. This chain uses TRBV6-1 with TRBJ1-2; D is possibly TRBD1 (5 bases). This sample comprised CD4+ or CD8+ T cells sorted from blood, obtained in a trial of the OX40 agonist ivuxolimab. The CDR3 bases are TGTGCCAGCACCCCCCGGGGGGGTAGCTACACCTTC. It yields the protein CASTPRGGSYTF.